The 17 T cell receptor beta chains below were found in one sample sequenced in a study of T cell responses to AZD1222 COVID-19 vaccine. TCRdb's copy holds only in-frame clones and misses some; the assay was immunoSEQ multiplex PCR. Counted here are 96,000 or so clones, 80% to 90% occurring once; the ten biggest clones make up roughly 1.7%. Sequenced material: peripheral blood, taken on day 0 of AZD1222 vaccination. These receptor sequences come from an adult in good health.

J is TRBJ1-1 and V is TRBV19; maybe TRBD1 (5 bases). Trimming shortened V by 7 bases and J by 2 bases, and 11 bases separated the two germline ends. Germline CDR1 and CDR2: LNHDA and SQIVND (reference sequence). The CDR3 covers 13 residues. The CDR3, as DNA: TGTGCCAGTATTGAGACAGATAACACTGAAGCTTTCTTT. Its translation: CASIETDNTEAFF. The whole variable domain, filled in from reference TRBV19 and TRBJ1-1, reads DGGITQSPKYLFRKEGQNVTLSCEQNLNHDAMYWYRQDPGQGLRLIYYSQIVNDFQKGDIAEGYSVSREKKESFPLTVTSAQKNPTAFYLCASIETDNTEAFFGQGTRLTVV.

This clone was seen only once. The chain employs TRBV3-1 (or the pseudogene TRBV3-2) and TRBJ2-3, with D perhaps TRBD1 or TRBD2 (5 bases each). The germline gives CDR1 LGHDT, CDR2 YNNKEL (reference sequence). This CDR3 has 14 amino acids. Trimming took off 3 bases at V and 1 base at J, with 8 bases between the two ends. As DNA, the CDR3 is TGTGCCAGCAGCCATGGGGACCGCACAGATACGCAGTATTTT. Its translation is CASSHGDRTDTQYF.

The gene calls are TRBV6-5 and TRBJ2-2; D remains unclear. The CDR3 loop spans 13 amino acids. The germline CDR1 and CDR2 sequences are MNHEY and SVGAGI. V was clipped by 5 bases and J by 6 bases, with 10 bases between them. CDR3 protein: CASSRSGAGELFF. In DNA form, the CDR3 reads TGTGCCAGCAGTCGGTCGGGCGCCGGGGAGCTGTTTTTT.

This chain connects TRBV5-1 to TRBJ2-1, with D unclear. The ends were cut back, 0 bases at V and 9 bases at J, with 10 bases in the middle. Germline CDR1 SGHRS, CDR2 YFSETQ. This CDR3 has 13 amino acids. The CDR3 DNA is TGCGCCAGCAGCTTGGAACCCTCCGGTGAGCAGTTCTTC. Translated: CASSLEPSGEQFF.

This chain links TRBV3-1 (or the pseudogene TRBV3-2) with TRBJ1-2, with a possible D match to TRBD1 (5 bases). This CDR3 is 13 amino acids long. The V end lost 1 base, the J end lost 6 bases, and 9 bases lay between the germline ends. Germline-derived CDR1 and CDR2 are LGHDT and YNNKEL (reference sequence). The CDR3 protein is CASSQGGVDGYTF. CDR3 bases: TGTGCCAGCAGCCAAGGAGGGGTGGATGGCTACACCTTC.

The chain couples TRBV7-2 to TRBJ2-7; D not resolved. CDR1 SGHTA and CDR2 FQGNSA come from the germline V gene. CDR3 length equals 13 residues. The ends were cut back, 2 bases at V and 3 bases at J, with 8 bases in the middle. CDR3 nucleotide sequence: TGTGCCAGCAGCTTATTCGGCAGCTACGAGCAGTACTTC. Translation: CASSLFGSYEQYF.

The CDR3 loop reads CASSGGQGSVADTQYF. In DNA form, the CDR3 reads TGTGCCAGCAGTGGCGGACAGGGGTCGGTTGCAGATACGCAGTATTTT. The V and J genes are TRBV2 and TRBJ2-3; 9 bases fit TRBD1. V shed 4 bases and J 4 bases; nucleotides not matched to a gene: 9. CDR1 is SNHLY, CDR2 FYNNEI, per germline. The CDR3 is 16 residues long.

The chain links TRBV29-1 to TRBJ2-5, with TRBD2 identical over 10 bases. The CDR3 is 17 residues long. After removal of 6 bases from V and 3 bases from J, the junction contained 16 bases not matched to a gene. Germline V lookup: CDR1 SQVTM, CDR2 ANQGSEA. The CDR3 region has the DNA TGCAGCGTCGAATTACCACGTAGCGGGGGGCCGAAAGAGACCCAGTACTTC. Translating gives CSVELPRSGGPKETQYF.

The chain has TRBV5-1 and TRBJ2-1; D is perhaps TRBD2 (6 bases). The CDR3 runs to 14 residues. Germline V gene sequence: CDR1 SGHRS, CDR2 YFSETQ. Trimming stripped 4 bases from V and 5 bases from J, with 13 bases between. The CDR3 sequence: CASSPGLSHNEQFF. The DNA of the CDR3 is TGCGCCAGCAGCCCGGGACTGTCACACAATGAGCAGTTCTTC.

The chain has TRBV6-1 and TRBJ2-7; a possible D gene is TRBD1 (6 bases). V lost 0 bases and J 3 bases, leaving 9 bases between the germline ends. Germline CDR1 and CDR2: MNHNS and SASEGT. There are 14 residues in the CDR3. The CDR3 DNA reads TGTGCCAGCAGTGAAGCAAGCAGGGGCTACGAGCAGTACTTC. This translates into CASSEASRGYEQYF.

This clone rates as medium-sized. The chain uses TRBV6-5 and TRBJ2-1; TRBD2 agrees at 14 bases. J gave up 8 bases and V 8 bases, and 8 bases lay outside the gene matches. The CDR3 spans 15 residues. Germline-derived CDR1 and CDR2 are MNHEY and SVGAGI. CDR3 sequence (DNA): TGTGCCAGCTCAGGGACTAGCGGGGGAATCGATGAGCAGTTCTTC. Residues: CASSGTSGGIDEQFF.

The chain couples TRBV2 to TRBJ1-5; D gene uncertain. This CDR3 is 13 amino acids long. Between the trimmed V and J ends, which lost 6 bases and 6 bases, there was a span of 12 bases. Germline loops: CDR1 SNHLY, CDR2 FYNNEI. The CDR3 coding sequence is TGTGCCAGCAGGAACGAGGGTATTCAGCCCCAGCATTTT. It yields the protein CASRNEGIQPQHF.

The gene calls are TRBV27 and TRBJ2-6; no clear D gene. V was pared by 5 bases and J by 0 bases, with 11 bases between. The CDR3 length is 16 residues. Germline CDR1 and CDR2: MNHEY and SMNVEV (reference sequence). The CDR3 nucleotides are TGTGCCAGCAGTCATGGGCTGACCTCTGGGGCCAACGTCCTGACTTTC. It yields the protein CASSHGLTSGANVLTF.

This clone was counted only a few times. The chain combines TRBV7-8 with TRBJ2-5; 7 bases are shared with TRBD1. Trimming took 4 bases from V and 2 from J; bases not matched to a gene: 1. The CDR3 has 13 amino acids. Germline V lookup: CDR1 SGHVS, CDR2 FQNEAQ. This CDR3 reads CASSWDRQETQYF. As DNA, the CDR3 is TGTGCCAGCAGCTGGGACAGACAAGAGACCCAGTACTTC.

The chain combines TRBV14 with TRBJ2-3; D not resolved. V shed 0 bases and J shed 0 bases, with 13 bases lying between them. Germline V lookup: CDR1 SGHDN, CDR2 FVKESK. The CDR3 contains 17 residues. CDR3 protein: CASSQDFRSLSTDTQYF. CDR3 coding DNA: TGTGCCAGCAGCCAAGATTTTAGATCCTTGAGCACAGATACGCAGTATTTT.

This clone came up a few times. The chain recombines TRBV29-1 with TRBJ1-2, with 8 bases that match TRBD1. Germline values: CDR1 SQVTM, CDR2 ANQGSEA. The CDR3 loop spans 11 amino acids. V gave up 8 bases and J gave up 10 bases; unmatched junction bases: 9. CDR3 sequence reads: CSFKGQALYTF. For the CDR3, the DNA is TGCAGCTTTAAGGGACAGGCACTCTACACCTTC.

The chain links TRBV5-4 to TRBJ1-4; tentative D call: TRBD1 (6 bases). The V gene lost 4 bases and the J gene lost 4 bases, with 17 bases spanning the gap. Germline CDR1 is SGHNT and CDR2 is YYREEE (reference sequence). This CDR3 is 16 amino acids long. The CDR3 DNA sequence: TGTGCCAGCAGCACCCAAAGGGGGGCCATTAATGAAAAACTGTTTTTT. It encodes CASSTQRGAINEKLFF. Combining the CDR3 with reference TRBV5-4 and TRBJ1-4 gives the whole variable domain ETGVTQSPTHLIKTRGQQVTLRCSSQSGHNTVSWYQQALGQGPQFIFQYYREEENGRGNFPPRFSGLQFPNYSSELNVNALELDDSALYLCASSTQRGAINEKLFFGSGTQLSVL.